This T cell receptor beta chain is from a study of spatial heterogeneity in lung cancer. Study-wide results and limits: Tumoral mutation counts were tracked by counts of expanded intratumoral alpha and beta TCRs.

One entry per CDR3 protein, called by TCRdb with MiXCR from the 5' RACE reads. The data hold approximately 2,000 distinct CDR3 sequences, with about 23% observed a single time. Time point specified: sample taken at primary tumor resection. Samples were obtained from 70 or so donors, all untreated early-stage non-small cell lung cancer patients. For this clonotype: Its antigen is unidentified. A library made for alpha chains picked up this beta chain off target, so its size means little.

This TCR was sampled from a male donor with early-stage non-small cell lung cancer. Sequencing used lung tumor tissue, obtained at surgery.

The CDR3 here is CAWTRTSGRDKQYF. The DNA of the CDR3 is TGTGCCTGGACTAGGACTAGCGGGAGGGACAAGCAGTACTTC. The chain couples TRBV30 to TRBJ2-7, with 15 bases that match TRBD2. Germline values: CDR1 GTSNPN, CDR2 SVGIG (reference sequence). The ends lost 4 bases at V and 8 bases at J; junction bases unmatched: 6. The CDR3 sequence is 14 residues long.